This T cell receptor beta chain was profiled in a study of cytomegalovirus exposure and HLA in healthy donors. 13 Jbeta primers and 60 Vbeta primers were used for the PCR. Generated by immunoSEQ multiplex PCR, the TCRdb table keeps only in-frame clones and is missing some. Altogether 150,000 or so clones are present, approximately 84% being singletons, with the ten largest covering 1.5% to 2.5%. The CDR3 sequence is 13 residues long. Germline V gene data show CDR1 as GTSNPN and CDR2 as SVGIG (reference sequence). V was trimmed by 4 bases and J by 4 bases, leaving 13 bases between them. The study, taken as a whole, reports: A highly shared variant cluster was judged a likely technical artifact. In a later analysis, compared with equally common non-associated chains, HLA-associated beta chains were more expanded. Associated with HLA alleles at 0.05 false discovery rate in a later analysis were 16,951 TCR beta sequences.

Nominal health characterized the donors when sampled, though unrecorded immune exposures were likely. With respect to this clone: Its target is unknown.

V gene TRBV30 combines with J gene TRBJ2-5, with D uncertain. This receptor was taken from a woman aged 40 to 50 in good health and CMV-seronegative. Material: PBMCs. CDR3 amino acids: CAWTRLRLETQYF. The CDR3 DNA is TGTGCCTGGACCCGCCTACGACTAGAGACCCAGTACTTC.